This entry describes one TCR beta chain. Its antigen is still unknown. Method: immunoSEQ multiplex PCR; TCRdb's copy keeps in-frame clones and lacks some. The sample shows about 5,000 clones, 64% of them seen only once. The source of the sample is a study of early stage breast cancer tumors. In the study overall: About 70% of the 16 invasive tumors were ER+, PR+ and HER2-. Study-wide results and limits: Compared with adjacent normal breast tissue, tumors showed roughly 2.5-fold greater T cell density and higher clonality. Tumor and normal breast were distinguished via blood comparison in about 90% of the 16 patients. Commonly generated sequences made up most enriched TCRB sequences shared between patients.

CDR1 is KGHSH, CDR2 LQKENI, per germline. V was clipped by 3 bases and J by 0 bases; unmatched bases: 3. The length of the CDR3 is 15 residues. Sequencing was performed on breast tumor tissue. The chain uses TRBV18 and TRBJ1-1; 8 bases match TRBD1. The receptor was isolated from a person aged 45 to 59 with breast cancer. CDR3 residues: CASSPGTGMNTEAFF. CDR3 coding DNA: TGTGCCAGCTCACCGGGGACAGGTATGAACACTGAAGCTTTCTTT.